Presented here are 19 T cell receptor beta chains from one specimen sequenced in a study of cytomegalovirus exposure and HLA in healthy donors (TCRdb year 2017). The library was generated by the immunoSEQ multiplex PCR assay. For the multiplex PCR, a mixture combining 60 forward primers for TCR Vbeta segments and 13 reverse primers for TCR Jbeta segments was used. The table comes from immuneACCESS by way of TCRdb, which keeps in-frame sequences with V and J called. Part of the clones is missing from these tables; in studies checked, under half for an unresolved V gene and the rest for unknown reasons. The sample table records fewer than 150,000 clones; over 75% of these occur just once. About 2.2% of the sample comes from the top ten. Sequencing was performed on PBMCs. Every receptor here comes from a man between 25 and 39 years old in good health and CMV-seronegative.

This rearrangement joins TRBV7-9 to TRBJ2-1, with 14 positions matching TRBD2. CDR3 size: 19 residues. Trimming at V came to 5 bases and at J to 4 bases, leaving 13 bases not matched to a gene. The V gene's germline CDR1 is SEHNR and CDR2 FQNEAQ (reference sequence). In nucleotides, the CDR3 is TGTGCCAGCAGCACCACGGGACTAGCGGGGGATAAGCGGTACAATGAGCAGTTCTTC. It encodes CASSTTGLAGDKRYNEQFF.

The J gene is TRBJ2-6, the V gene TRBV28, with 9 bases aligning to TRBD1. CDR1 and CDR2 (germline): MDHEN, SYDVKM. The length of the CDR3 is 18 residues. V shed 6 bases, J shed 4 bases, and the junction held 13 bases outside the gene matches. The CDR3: CASSLDNRGRRGANVLTF. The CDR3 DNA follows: TGTGCCAGCAGCCTAGATAACAGGGGGCGTAGAGGGGCCAACGTCCTGACTTTC.

Written as DNA, the CDR3 is TGCGCCAGCAGCCGGGGACAGCCCCAAGAGACCCAGTACTTC. This gives the protein CASSRGQPQETQYF. The V call is TRBV5-1, the J call TRBJ2-5; 7 bases are a match to TRBD1. CDR1 is SGHRS, CDR2 YFSETQ, per germline. The J segment lost 1 base and the V segment lost 4 bases, leaving 4 bases of the junction unmatched. This CDR3 has 14 amino acids.

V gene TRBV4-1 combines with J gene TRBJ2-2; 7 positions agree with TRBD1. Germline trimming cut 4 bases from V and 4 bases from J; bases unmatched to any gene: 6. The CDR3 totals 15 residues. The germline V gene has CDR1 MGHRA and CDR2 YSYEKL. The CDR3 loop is CASSPPTGTTGELFF. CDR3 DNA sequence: TGCGCCAGCAGCCCCCCGACAGGGACCACCGGGGAGCTGTTTTTT.

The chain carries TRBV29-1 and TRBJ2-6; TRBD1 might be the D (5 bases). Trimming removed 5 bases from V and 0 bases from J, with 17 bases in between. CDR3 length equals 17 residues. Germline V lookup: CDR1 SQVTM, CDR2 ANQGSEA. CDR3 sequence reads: CSVLQVLMNSGANVLTF. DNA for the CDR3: TGCAGCGTTCTACAGGTCCTCATGAACTCTGGGGCCAACGTCCTGACTTTC.

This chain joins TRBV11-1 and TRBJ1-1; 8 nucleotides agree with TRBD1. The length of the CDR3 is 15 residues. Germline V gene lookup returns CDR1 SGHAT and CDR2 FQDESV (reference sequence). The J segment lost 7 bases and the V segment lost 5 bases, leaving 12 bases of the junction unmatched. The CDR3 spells CASSPYRQGIDEAFF. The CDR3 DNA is TGTGCCAGCAGCCCCTACAGACAGGGGATAGATGAAGCTTTCTTT.

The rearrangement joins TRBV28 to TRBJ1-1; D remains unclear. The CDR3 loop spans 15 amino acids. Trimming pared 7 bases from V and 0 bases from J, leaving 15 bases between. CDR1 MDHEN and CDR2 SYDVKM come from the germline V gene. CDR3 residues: CASTLGRSMNTEAFF. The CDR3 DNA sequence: TGTGCCAGCACCTTGGGGAGAAGTATGAACACTGAAGCTTTCTTT.

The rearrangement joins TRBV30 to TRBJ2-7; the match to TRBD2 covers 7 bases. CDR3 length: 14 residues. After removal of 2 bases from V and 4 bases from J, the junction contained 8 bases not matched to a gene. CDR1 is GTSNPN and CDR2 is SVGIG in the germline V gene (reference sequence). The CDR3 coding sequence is TGTGCCTGGAGTCCAGCGGCGGGAGCATACGAGCAGTACTTC. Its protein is CAWSPAAGAYEQYF.

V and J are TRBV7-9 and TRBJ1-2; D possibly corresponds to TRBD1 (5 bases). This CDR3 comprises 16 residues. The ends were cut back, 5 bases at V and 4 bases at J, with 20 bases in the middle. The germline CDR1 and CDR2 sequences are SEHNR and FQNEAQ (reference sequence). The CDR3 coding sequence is TGTGCCAGCAGCCTCCAACGTGCGGGGCCCCTCTATGGCTACACCTTC. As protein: CASSLQRAGPLYGYTF.

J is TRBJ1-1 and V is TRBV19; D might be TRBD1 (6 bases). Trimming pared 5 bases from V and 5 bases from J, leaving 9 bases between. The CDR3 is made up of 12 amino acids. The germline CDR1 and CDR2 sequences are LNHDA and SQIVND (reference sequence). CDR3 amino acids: CASSDRLTEAFF. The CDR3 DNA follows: TGTGCCAGTAGTGACAGGTTGACTGAAGCTTTCTTT.

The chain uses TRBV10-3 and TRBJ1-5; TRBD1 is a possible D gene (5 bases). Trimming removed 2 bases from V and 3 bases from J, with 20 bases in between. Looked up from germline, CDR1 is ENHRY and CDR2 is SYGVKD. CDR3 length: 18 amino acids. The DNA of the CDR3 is TGTGCCATCAGTGAGCCAGGTGGGAACAGGATAAACAATCAGCCCCAGCATTTT. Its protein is CAISEPGGNRINNQPQHF.

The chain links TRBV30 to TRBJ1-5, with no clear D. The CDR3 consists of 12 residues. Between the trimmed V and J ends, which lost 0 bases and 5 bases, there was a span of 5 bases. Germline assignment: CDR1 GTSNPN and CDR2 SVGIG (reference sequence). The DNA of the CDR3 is TGTGCCTGGAGTGTGGCCGATCAGCCCCAGCATTTT. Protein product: CAWSVADQPQHF.

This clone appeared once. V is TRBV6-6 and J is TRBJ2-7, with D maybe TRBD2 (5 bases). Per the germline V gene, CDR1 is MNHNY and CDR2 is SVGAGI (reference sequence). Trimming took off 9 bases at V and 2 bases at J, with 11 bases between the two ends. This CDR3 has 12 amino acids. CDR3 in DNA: TGTGCCAGTAGCGAGGGTACCTACGAGCAGTACTTC. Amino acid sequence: CASSEGTYEQYF.

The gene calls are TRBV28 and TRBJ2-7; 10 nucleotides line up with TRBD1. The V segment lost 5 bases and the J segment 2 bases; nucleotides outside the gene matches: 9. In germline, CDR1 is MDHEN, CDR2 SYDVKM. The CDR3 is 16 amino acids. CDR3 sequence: CASSLTGGAQTYEQYF. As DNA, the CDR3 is TGTGCCAGCAGTCTGACAGGGGGCGCGCAGACCTACGAGCAGTACTTC.

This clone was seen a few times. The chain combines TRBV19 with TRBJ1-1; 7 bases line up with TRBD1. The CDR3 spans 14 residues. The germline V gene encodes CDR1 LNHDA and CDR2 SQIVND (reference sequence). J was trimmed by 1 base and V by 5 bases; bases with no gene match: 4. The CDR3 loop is CASSLGTANTEAFF. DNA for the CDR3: TGTGCCAGTAGTTTGGGGACAGCGAACACTGAAGCTTTCTTT.

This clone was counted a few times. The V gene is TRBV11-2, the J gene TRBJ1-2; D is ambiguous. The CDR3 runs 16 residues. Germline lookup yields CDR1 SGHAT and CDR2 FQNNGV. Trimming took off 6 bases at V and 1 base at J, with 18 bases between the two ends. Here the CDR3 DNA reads TGTGCCAGCAGTCCGAGTAACAGCGGACTTAACTATGGCTACACCTTC. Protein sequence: CASSPSNSGLNYGYTF.

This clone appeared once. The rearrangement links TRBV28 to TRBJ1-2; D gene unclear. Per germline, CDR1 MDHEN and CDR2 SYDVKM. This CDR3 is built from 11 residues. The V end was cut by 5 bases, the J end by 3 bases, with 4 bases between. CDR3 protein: CASSDYYGYTF. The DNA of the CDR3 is TGTGCCAGCAGTGACTACTATGGCTACACCTTC.

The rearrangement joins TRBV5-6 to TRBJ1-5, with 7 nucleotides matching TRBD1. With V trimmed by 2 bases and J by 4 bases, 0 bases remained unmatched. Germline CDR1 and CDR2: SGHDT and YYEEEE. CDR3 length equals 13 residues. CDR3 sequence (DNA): TGTGCCAGCAGCTTCAGGGGGAATCAGCCCCAGCATTTT. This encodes CASSFRGNQPQHF.

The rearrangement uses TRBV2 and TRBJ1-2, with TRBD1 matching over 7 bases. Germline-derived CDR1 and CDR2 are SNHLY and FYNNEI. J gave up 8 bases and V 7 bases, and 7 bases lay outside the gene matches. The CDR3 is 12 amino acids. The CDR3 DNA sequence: TGTGCCAGCAAATTGACAGGGCAGGGCTACACCTTC. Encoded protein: CASKLTGQGYTF.